This T cell receptor beta chain was observed in a study of neurological immune-mediated disorders. This clonotype was recorded many times. TCRdb re-called the 5' RACE reads through MiXCR, storing one row per CDR3 protein. Of more than 95,000 distinct CDR3 sequences in the sample, 10% to 11% are singletons; the top ten hold under 3.5%. Described time point: longitudinal time-point 3. Sequencing input: PBMCs. The origin of this receptor is a female donor with HTLV-1-associated myelopathy (HAM/TSP).

CDR3 in amino acids: CASSFGLKETQYF. CDR3 coding DNA: TGTGCCAGCAGTTTTGGACTCAAAGAGACCCAGTACTTC. The chain joins TRBV12-3 or TRBV12-4 to TRBJ2-5; a weak D match, TRBD2 (5 bases). This CDR3 is built from 13 residues. V was pared by 3 bases and J by 3 bases, with 8 bases between.